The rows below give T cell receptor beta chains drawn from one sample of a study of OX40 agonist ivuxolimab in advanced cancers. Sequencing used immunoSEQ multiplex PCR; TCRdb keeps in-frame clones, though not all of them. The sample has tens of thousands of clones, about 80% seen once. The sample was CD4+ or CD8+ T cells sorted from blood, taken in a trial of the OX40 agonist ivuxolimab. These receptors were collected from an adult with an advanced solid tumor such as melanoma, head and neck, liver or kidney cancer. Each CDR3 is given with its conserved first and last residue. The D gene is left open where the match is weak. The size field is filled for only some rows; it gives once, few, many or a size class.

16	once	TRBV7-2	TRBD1	CASSAGQGSRNQPQHF
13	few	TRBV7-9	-	CASSLDSNQPQHF
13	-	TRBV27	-	CASSPWFTGELFF
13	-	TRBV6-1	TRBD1	CASQGAWSVEQYF
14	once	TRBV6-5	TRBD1	CASSYSGQGNGYTF
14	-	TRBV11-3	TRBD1	CASSLGQPTDTQYF
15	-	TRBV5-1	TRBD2	CASRDIRGRHNEQFF
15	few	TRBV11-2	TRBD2	CASSPHSGRAYEQYF
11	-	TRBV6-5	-	CASRQTYEQYF
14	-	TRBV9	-	CASSPQIEGETQYF
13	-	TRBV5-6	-	CASSLYGESPLHF
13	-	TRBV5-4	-	CASSLAKSYEQYF
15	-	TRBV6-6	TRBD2	CASSRLAGGRSEQYF
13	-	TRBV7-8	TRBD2	CASRTSSTDTQYF
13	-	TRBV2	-	CASSGTRQETQYF
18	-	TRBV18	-	CASSPNFKSTGSNEKLFF
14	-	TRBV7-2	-	CASSPGTLNYGYTF
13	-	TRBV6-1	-	CASSSPAPGGAFF
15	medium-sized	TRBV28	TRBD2	CASSPLLAGVNEQYF